This T cell receptor beta chain was found in a study of blood T cell repertoires in COVID-19. Study details: Specimens from acute and convalescent COVID-19 originated in the United States, Italy and Spain. The cDNA or gDNA used as material had been derived from T cells, B-cell-depleted T cells, or PBMCs.

CDR1 and CDR2 from the germline V gene are LNHDA and SQIVND (reference sequence). The CDR3 has 15 residues. With 5 bases clipped from V and 3 bases from J, the junction kept 6 bases outside the gene matches. Per the study methods: It was from reference gene primer amplification that nucleated cell counts were estimated. The assay was immunoSEQ multiplex PCR, and TCRdb's table has in-frame clones only and misses some. V, J and clone size are taken as reported in that table, and D and trimming were inferred from the DNA itself. The sample lists 300,000 to 350,000 clones, around 87% occurring once. The source is a man aged 18-30 years with active or convalescent COVID-19. V gene TRBV19 combines with J gene TRBJ1-5, with 8 bases aligning to TRBD1. The sample was peripheral blood. This CDR3 reads CASSSGTGYNQPQHF. The DNA of the CDR3 is TGTGCCAGTAGTTCCGGGACAGGCTACAATCAGCCCCAGCATTTT. The full variable domain, rest sourced from reference TRBV19 and TRBJ1-5, is DGGITQSPKYLFRKEGQNVTLSCEQNLNHDAMYWYRQDPGQGLRLIYYSQIVNDFQKGDIAEGYSVSREKKESFPLTVTSAQKNPTAFYLCASSSGTGYNQPQHFGDGTRLSIL.